The 28 T cell receptor beta chains reported below all come from one sample, sequenced in a study of blood T cell repertoires in COVID-19. The repertoire was sequenced with immunoSEQ multiplex PCR; TCRdb's copy has only in-frame clones and lacks some. The profile covers approximately 200,000 clones, with approximately 90% appearing a single time and roughly 1.2% taken by the ten largest. Input material: PBMCs or T cells enriched from blood (not recorded which). These receptors were obtained from a man aged 30 to 39 who had recovered from COVID-19.

This sequence joins TRBV30 and TRBJ2-1; 7 bases match TRBD1. The CDR3 extends over 15 amino acids. J was trimmed by 4 bases and V by 0 bases; bases with no gene match: 6. Germline V gene sequence: CDR1 GTSNPN, CDR2 SVGIG (reference sequence). CDR3: CAWSVSTGIYNEQFF. CDR3 in DNA: TGTGCCTGGAGTGTTTCGACAGGGATTTACAATGAGCAGTTCTTC.

This clone has only one observation. The chain carries TRBV10-2 and TRBJ1-3; 11 positions agree with TRBD1. CDR1 and CDR2 from the germline V gene are WSHSY and SAAADI. The V segment lost 6 bases and the J segment 8 bases; nucleotides outside the gene matches: 9. The CDR3 consists of 15 residues. CDR3 bases: TGCGCCAGCAGATCAACGGGACAGGGGGAATACACCATATATTTT. This sequence encodes CASRSTGQGEYTIYF.

This chain uses TRBV29-1 with TRBJ1-2; maybe TRBD1 (5 bases). V lost 0 bases and J lost 5, with 13 bases in between. The length of the CDR3 is 14 residues. CDR1 and CDR2 (germline): SQVTM, ANQGSEA. The CDR3: CSVEDGGSPYGYTF. CDR3 bases: TGCAGCGTTGAAGATGGGGGGTCCCCTTATGGCTACACCTTC.

The chain recombines TRBV5-1 with TRBJ1-2, with 8 bases identical to TRBD1. The germline gives CDR1 SGHRS, CDR2 YFSETQ. The CDR3 has 15 amino acids. Losses at the gene ends were 2 bases for V and 0 bases for J; bases not matched to a gene: 3. The CDR3 bases are TGCGCCAGCAGCTTACCGGGACAGGCTAACTATGGCTACACCTTC. Residues: CASSLPGQANYGYTF.

The chain recombines TRBV7-6 with TRBJ1-2; D call uncertain. The CDR3 extends over 13 amino acids. From germline, CDR1 is SGHVS and CDR2 FNYEAQ. V was shortened by 5 bases and J by 6 bases, with 13 bases between the two germline ends. In DNA, the CDR3 is TGTGCCAGCAGCCCAAGCGAGGGAAATGGCTACACCTTC. Residues: CASSPSEGNGYTF. The entire variable domain, with the rest obtained from reference TRBV7-6 and TRBJ1-2, is as follows: GAGVSQSPRYKVTKRGQDVALRCDPISGHVSLYWYRQALGQGPEFLTYFNYEAQQDKSGLPNDRFSAERPEGSISTLTIQRTEQRDSAMYRCASSPSEGNGYTFGSGTRLTVV.

This clone was recorded only once. The rearrangement uses TRBV4-1 and TRBJ2-7; D is possibly TRBD1 (5 bases). The V end lost 4 bases, the J end lost 2 bases, and 12 bases lay between the germline ends. Germline V gene sequence: CDR1 MGHRA, CDR2 YSYEKL. The CDR3 is 14 amino acids. Here the CDR3 reads CASSPSQGAYEQYF. CDR3 nucleotides: TGCGCCAGCAGCCCCAGCCAGGGCGCCTACGAGCAGTACTTC.

The chain couples TRBV4-1 to TRBJ2-5, with TRBD2 matching over 8 bases. The V and J ends lost 3 bases and 5 bases, in that order; junction bases with no gene match: 8. The germline CDR1 and CDR2 sequences are MGHRA and YSYEKL. There are 15 residues in the CDR3. Here the CDR3 reads CASSHQAGVRETQYF. CDR3 coding DNA: TGCGCCAGCAGCCATCAAGCGGGAGTGAGGGAGACCCAGTACTTC.

This clone appeared a single time. This chain uses TRBV13 with TRBJ1-2; 7 bases are a match to TRBD1. The V segment lost 5 bases and the J segment 4 bases; nucleotides outside the gene matches: 4. This CDR3 is 13 amino acids long. CDR1 PRHDT and CDR2 FYEKMQ come from the germline V gene (reference sequence). The CDR3 loop is CASSRAGGYGYTF. CDR3 sequence (DNA): TGTGCCAGCAGCAGGGCAGGGGGCTATGGCTACACCTTC.

The CDR3 DNA sequence: TGTGCCAGCAGCCCGGACGGGGATAACTATGGCTACACCTTC. Amino acids: CASSPDGDNYGYTF. V gene TRBV5-4 combines with J gene TRBJ1-2, with D uncertain. V was cut by 4 bases and J by 1 base, with 11 bases left in between. CDR3 length equals 14 residues. CDR1 is SGHNT and CDR2 is YYREEE in the germline V gene (reference sequence). Combining the CDR3 with reference TRBV5-4 and TRBJ1-2 gives the whole variable domain ETGVTQSPTHLIKTRGQQVTLRCSSQSGHNTVSWYQQALGQGPQFIFQYYREEENGRGNFPPRFSGLQFPNYSSELNVNALELDDSALYLCASSPDGDNYGYTFGSGTRLTVV.

The gene calls are TRBV11-2 and TRBJ2-7; TRBD1 agrees at 7 bases. V gave up 5 bases and J gave up 3 bases; unmatched junction bases: 4. The CDR3 has 13 amino acids. Germline CDR1 SGHAT, CDR2 FQNNGV. CDR3 protein: CASSVYRGYEQYF. The CDR3 DNA sequence: TGTGCCAGCAGCGTCTACAGGGGCTACGAGCAGTACTTC.

V usage is TRBV19 and J usage is TRBJ2-7; D is possibly TRBD1 (6 bases). Germline CDR1 and CDR2: LNHDA and SQIVND (reference sequence). CDR3 length equals 14 residues. V was clipped by 4 bases and J by 4 bases, with 14 bases between them. The CDR3: CASSTSGTPYEQYF. Written as DNA, the CDR3 is TGTGCCAGTAGTACGTCCGGGACACCATACGAGCAGTACTTC.

The chain joins TRBV5-1 to TRBJ1-2; 7 nucleotides agree with TRBD1. Germline CDR1 reads SGHRS; CDR2 reads YFSETQ. V lost 4 bases and J lost 4; bases outside the gene matches: 4. This CDR3 contains 13 residues. Written as DNA, the CDR3 is TGCGCCAGCAGCACCGGACAGGTCTATGGCTACACCTTC. Amino acids: CASSTGQVYGYTF.

The chain employs TRBV27 and TRBJ2-3, with 13 bases fitting TRBD2. The CDR3 loop spans 16 amino acids. The J segment lost 3 bases and the V segment lost 5 bases, leaving 5 bases of the junction unmatched. In germline, CDR1 is MNHEY, CDR2 SMNVEV (reference sequence). Here the CDR3 DNA reads TGTGCCAGCAGTCGACGGACTAGCGGGAGTACAGATACGCAGTATTTT. The encoded protein is CASSRRTSGSTDTQYF.

This chain uses TRBV4-3 with TRBJ2-3, with 9 nucleotides matching TRBD2. The germline V gene encodes CDR1 LGHNA and CDR2 YSLEER. With 0 bases clipped from V and 6 bases from J, the junction kept 13 bases outside the gene matches. This CDR3 has 18 residues. CDR3 in DNA: TGCGCCAGCAGCCAAGAGGTCGGTGCTAGCGGGGCCGGGGATACGCAGTATTTT. Translating gives CASSQEVGASGAGDTQYF.

CDR3 nucleotide sequence: TGTGCCATCAGGGCAGGGCTAGCGGGAGGGGAGACCCAGTACTTC. It is translated as CAIRAGLAGGETQYF. V and J are TRBV10-3 and TRBJ2-5; TRBD2 matches at 12 bases. The junction had 7 bases not matched to a gene; V was cut back by 6 bases and J by 5 bases. CDR1 ENHRY and CDR2 SYGVKD come from the germline V gene. The CDR3 totals 15 residues.

In this sample, this clone turned up once. J is TRBJ2-7 and V is TRBV13; D perhaps matches TRBD1 (5 bases). Germline V gene lookup returns CDR1 PRHDT and CDR2 FYEKMQ (reference sequence). The CDR3 spans 13 residues. The V and J ends lost 0 bases and 3 bases respectively, with 6 bases between them. This CDR3 reads CASSLGRDYEQYF. In DNA form, the CDR3 reads TGTGCCAGCAGCTTAGGCAGGGACTACGAGCAGTACTTC.

The CDR3 nucleotides read TGTGCCTGGAGTGACCAGGCCCAGGGCGAGCAGTACTTC. As protein: CAWSDQAQGEQYF. This chain links TRBV30 with TRBJ2-7; D might be TRBD1 (5 bases). Germline CDR1 reads GTSNPN; CDR2 reads SVGIG (reference sequence). The length of the CDR3 is 13 residues. Trimming took off 1 base at V and 6 bases at J, with 13 bases between the two ends.

The chain is built from TRBV10-3 and TRBJ2-5; D unresolved. There are 13 residues in the CDR3. The germline gives CDR1 ENHRY, CDR2 SYGVKD. Trimming stripped 2 bases from V and 1 base from J, with 5 bases between. DNA of the CDR3: TGTGCCATCAGTGAGCGCGGCCAAGAGACCCAGTACTTC. Translated, it gives CAISERGQETQYF.

V gene TRBV11-3 combines with J gene TRBJ2-5, with 11 bases fitting TRBD1. Germline values: CDR1 SGHNT, CDR2 YENEEA. The V segment lost 5 bases and the J segment 1 base; nucleotides outside the gene matches: 3. The CDR3 covers 15 residues. The CDR3 sequence: CASSLGTGGQETQYF. The CDR3 bases are TGTGCCAGCAGCCTCGGGACAGGGGGCCAAGAGACCCAGTACTTC.

J is TRBJ1-3 and V is TRBV10-2, with D maybe TRBD1 (6 bases). The CDR3 loop spans 15 amino acids. Germline values: CDR1 WSHSY, CDR2 SAAADI. V was cut by 3 bases and J by 0 bases, with 9 bases left in between. CDR3 region: CASSDGQRSGNTIYF. DNA for the CDR3: TGCGCCAGCAGTGATGGACAGCGCTCTGGAAACACCATATATTTT.

The chain uses TRBV7-7 and TRBJ2-5; D is uncertain. Germline V gene lookup returns CDR1 SSHAT and CDR2 FNYEAQ (reference sequence). The CDR3 loop spans 15 amino acids. Trimming stripped 2 bases from V and 0 bases from J, with 10 bases between. The CDR3 region has the DNA TGTGCCAGCAGCTTAAGTGCGGCCGACCAAGAGACCCAGTACTTC. This gives the protein CASSLSAADQETQYF.

This clone has more than one count but fewer than ten. V and J are TRBV7-9 and TRBJ2-7, with 14 bases matching TRBD2. This CDR3 has 15 residues. The germline V gene has CDR1 SEHNR and CDR2 FQNEAQ (reference sequence). With V trimmed by 4 bases and J by 1 base, 0 bases remained unmatched. CDR3 in amino acids: CASSWTSGGSYEQYF. CDR3 DNA sequence: TGTGCCAGCAGCTGGACTAGCGGGGGGTCCTACGAGCAGTACTTC.

This chain connects TRBV19 to TRBJ2-1; 7 nucleotides agree with TRBD2. The CDR3 is 13 amino acids. V was clipped by 1 base and J by 9 bases; unmatched bases: 3. Per the germline V gene, CDR1 is LNHDA and CDR2 is SQIVND (reference sequence). CDR3 protein: CASSIGASGEQFF. CDR3 coding DNA: TGTGCCAGTAGTATAGGGGCTAGCGGTGAGCAGTTCTTC.

This chain joins TRBV6-5 and TRBJ2-3, with 9 bases lining up with TRBD1. The trim removed 7 bases at V and 0 bases at J, leaving 5 bases unmatched. The CDR3 extends over 15 amino acids. Germline loops: CDR1 MNHEY, CDR2 SVGAGI. The CDR3 sequence: CASNWDRVSTDTQYF. For the CDR3, the DNA is TGTGCCAGCAACTGGGACAGGGTGAGCACAGATACGCAGTATTTT.

The chain recombines TRBV2 with TRBJ2-3, with a possible D match to TRBD2 (6 bases). The V end was cut by 6 bases, the J end by 2 bases, with 12 bases between. This CDR3 has 14 residues. The V gene's germline CDR1 is SNHLY and CDR2 FYNNEI. The CDR3: CASSLRGPTDTQYF. The CDR3 region has the DNA TGTGCCAGCAGCCTGCGGGGTCCCACAGATACGCAGTATTTT.

The CDR3: CASSPGLAGSGELFF. CDR3 coding DNA: TGTGCCAGCAGCCCGGGACTAGCGGGATCCGGGGAGCTGTTTTTT. The rearrangement links TRBV2 to TRBJ2-2; 13 bases match TRBD2. Germline CDR1 SNHLY, CDR2 FYNNEI. The CDR3 is made up of 15 amino acids. The trim removed 6 bases at V and 6 bases at J, leaving 4 bases unmatched.

The chain recombines TRBV5-4 with TRBJ2-2; 9 bases map to TRBD2. V was pared by 6 bases and J by 5 bases, with 11 bases of the junction left unmatched. The CDR3 runs to 16 residues. Germline lookup yields CDR1 SGHNT and CDR2 YYREEE (reference sequence). CDR3 sequence (DNA): TGTGCCAGCACCCAGGGGACTAGCAAGTTTACCGGGGAGCTGTTTTTT. It is translated as CASTQGTSKFTGELFF.

The chain employs TRBV9 and TRBJ2-1, with 7 bases aligning to TRBD2. The CDR3 is 16 amino acids. CDR1 is SGDLS, CDR2 YYNGEE, per germline. J lost 3 bases, V lost 4 bases, and 10 bases had no gene match. CDR3 sequence reads: CASSPRNRDYYNEQFF. The DNA of the CDR3 is TGTGCCAGCAGCCCGAGAAACCGGGACTACTACAATGAGCAGTTCTTC.